The clone carrying this T cell receptor beta chain was seen a few times. Germline V gives CDR1 LNHDA, CDR2 SQIVND (reference sequence). This CDR3 region has 15 residues. With V trimmed by 8 bases and J by 3 bases, 12 bases remained unmatched. This entry is derived from a study of cytomegalovirus exposure and HLA in healthy donors. The PCR made use of 60 Vbeta and 13 Jbeta primers. Here immunoSEQ multiplex PCR was the method, and the copy in TCRdb shows in-frame clones only, minus some. Here the sample spans some 87,000 clones, 60% to 80% being singletons. The sample consisted of PBMCs. This chain links TRBV19 with TRBJ2-7; the match to TRBD1 covers 8 bases. The clonotype comes from a woman aged 45 to 65 in good health and CMV-seropositive. The CDR3 region has the DNA TGTGCCAGTCGGGGACAGGCCAGTGGCCTCTACGAGCAGTACTTC. Its protein product is CASRGQASGLYEQYF.